What follows are 10 T cell receptor beta chains derived from one specimen sequenced in a study of T cells in Graves' hyperthyroidism and ophthalmopathy. There were TCR beta CDR3 regions amplified from RNA transcripts. HTBI primers were used for first-round RT-PCR of the TCR CDR3. TCRdb passed the multiplex PCR reads through MiXCR, listing each CDR3 protein once. Among around 380,000 distinct CDR3 sequences listed, roughly 13% were seen once. Sequencing was carried out using blood. Source of these receptors: a man aged 25-45 years with Graves' hyperthyroidism that later progressed to Graves' ophthalmopathy.

The chain couples TRBV30 to TRBJ2-3, with no clear D. The germline V and J ends were trimmed by 1 base and 1 base, with 9 bases remaining between them. The CDR3 is 14 amino acids. In germline, CDR1 is GTSNPN, CDR2 SVGIG (reference sequence). The CDR3 sequence: CAWSGGSGTDTQYF. The CDR3 DNA is TGTGCCTGGAGTGGAGGCAGCGGCACAGATACGCAGTATTTT.

The sample holds many counts of this clonotype. This chain connects TRBV27 to TRBJ1-1; 7 nucleotides agree with TRBD1. This CDR3 has 13 residues. CDR1 and CDR2 from the germline V gene are MNHEY and SMNVEV (reference sequence). Unmatched junction bases numbered 5, after V lost 3 bases and J lost 7 bases. CDR3 loop: CASSLIGTDEAFF. DNA for the CDR3: TGTGCCAGCAGTTTGATCGGGACAGATGAAGCTTTCTTT.

This clonotype appeared many times. The genes are TRBV12-3 or TRBV12-4 and TRBJ1-1; D uncertain. V lost 5 bases and J 5 bases, leaving 12 bases between the germline ends. The CDR3 is 13 residues long. This CDR3 is CASSLFLGTEAFF. Here the CDR3 DNA reads TGTGCCAGCAGTCTCTTTTTGGGGACTGAAGCTTTCTTT.

The J gene is TRBJ2-3, the V gene TRBV10-3, with no clear D. The V end lost 7 bases, the J end lost 3 bases, and 14 bases lay between the germline ends. The CDR3 consists of 14 residues. Germline CDR1 and CDR2: ENHRY and SYGVKD. CDR3 region: CAIKPQFGTDTQYF. As DNA, the CDR3 is TGTGCCATCAAACCTCAATTCGGGACAGATACGCAGTATTTT.

The CDR3 spells CATSDSKGEAFF. The DNA of the CDR3 is TGTGCCACCAGTGATTCTAAGGGCGAAGCTTTCTTT. V gene TRBV24-1 combines with J gene TRBJ1-1; D gene ambiguous. The CDR3 consists of 12 residues. Per germline, CDR1 KGHDR and CDR2 SFDVKD. The germline V and J ends were trimmed by 2 bases and 8 bases, with 8 bases remaining between them.

This clonotype has ten or more counts. The CDR3 nucleotides read TGTGCCAGCAGGTCAAGCGGGGGGGGCACAGATACGCAGTATTTT. This encodes CASRSSGGGTDTQYF. The V call is TRBV12-3 or TRBV12-4, the J call TRBJ2-3; 10 bases are shared with TRBD2. V was pared by 6 bases and J by 1 base, with 4 bases of the junction left unmatched. This CDR3 has 15 amino acids.

This clonotype was observed at least ten times. The J gene is TRBJ2-2, the V gene TRBV7-8, with D unresolved. Germline loops: CDR1 SGHVS, CDR2 FQNEAQ. Deletions cut 0 bases from V and 0 bases from J, with 8 bases between. The CDR3 sequence is 16 residues long. The CDR3 nucleotides read TGTGCCAGCAGCTTAGCGCAGTTCGCGAACACCGGGGAGCTGTTTTTT. Translation gives CASSLAQFANTGELFF.

This clonotype was observed at least ten times. V and J are TRBV12-3 or TRBV12-4 and TRBJ1-4; no firm D call. Trimming shortened V by 6 bases and J by 8 bases, and 16 bases separated the two germline ends. The CDR3 runs 14 residues. This CDR3 reads CASRTQGSREKLFF. In nucleotides, the CDR3 is TGTGCCAGCAGGACACAAGGTAGCCGCGAAAAACTGTTTTTT.

This clonotype was counted between two and nine times. The gene calls are TRBV28 and TRBJ1-6, with D possibly matching TRBD1 (5 bases). The germline V gene has CDR1 MDHEN and CDR2 SYDVKM. This CDR3 has 14 residues. Trimming cost V 3 bases and J 8 bases, with 11 bases left between them. Here the CDR3 DNA reads TGTGCCAGCAGTTTGCAGGGATGGGATTCACCCCTCCACTTT. It yields the protein CASSLQGWDSPLHF.

In its sample, this clonotype was seen a few times. This rearrangement joins TRBV28 to TRBJ2-5; 8 bases are a match to TRBD1. V lost 5 bases, J lost 3 bases, and 11 bases stayed unmatched. Germline lookup yields CDR1 MDHEN and CDR2 SYDVKM. The CDR3 spans 16 residues. CDR3 loop: CASSHSLGQAEETQYF. CDR3 nucleotide sequence: TGTGCCAGCAGTCATTCCCTGGGACAGGCAGAAGAGACCCAGTACTTC. Combining the CDR3 with reference TRBV28 and TRBJ2-5 gives the whole variable domain DVKVTQSSRYLVKRTGEKVFLECVQDMDHENMFWYRQDPGLGLRLIYFSYDVKMKEKGDIPEGYSVSREKKERFSLILESASTNQTSMYLCASSHSLGQAEETQYFGPGTRLLVL.